A single sample gave rise to the 24 T cell receptor beta chains below, sequenced in a study of OX40 agonist ivuxolimab in advanced cancers. Only in-frame clones appear in the TCRdb table, and some are missing; sequencing was by immunoSEQ multiplex PCR. The repertoire consists of about 100,000 clones, with around 80% occurring once and the leading ten covering less than 6%. The sequencing here drew on CD4+ or CD8+ T cells sorted from blood, taken in a trial of the OX40 agonist ivuxolimab. The receptor set was obtained from an adult with an advanced solid tumor such as melanoma, head and neck, liver or kidney cancer.

The J gene is TRBJ2-1, the V gene TRBV21-1; the listed D gene, TRBD2, was not tested against the DNA. TRBV21-1 is a listed pseudogene. CDR3 length: 15 amino acids. The CDR3 DNA reads as TGTGCCAGCAGCAACCTAGCGGGACCATACAATGAGCAGTTCTTC. This codes for CASSNLAGPYNEQFF.

This clone has a handful of counts. V and J are TRBV27 and TRBJ1-6; D not resolved. The germline CDR1 and CDR2 sequences are MNHEY and SMNVEV (reference sequence). The V end was cut by 5 bases, the J end by 6 bases, with 14 bases between. The CDR3 is 15 amino acids. CDR3 coding DNA: TGTGCCAGCAGTCCCCAGACCTCGGGTAATTCACCCCTCCACTTT. Protein product: CASSPQTSGNSPLHF.

The rearrangement links TRBV19 to TRBJ1-2; 11 bases map to TRBD1. The CDR3 is 14 amino acids. CDR1 is LNHDA and CDR2 is SQIVND in the germline V gene (reference sequence). V was pared by 7 bases and J by 5 bases, with 6 bases of the junction left unmatched. This chain's CDR3 is CASTGQGAWYGYTF. CDR3 nucleotide sequence: TGTGCCAGTACCGGACAGGGGGCTTGGTATGGCTACACCTTC.

The chain joins TRBV6-5 to TRBJ2-7; 8 nucleotides match TRBD2. V lost 6 bases to trimming and J lost 4 bases; unmatched junction nucleotides: 11. Germline assignment: CDR1 MNHEY and CDR2 SVGAGI. This CDR3 is built from 15 residues. This chain's CDR3 is CASSKGSSGSYEQYF. In nucleotides, the CDR3 is TGTGCCAGCAGCAAGGGGTCTAGCGGGTCGTACGAGCAGTACTTC.

The chain recombines TRBV2 with TRBJ2-7; 7 bases align to TRBD1. V shed 6 bases and J 4 bases; nucleotides not matched to a gene: 18. Germline V gives CDR1 SNHLY, CDR2 FYNNEI. The CDR3 consists of 17 residues. CDR3 sequence reads: CASSQMPSNRGSYEQYF. The CDR3 bases are TGTGCCAGCAGCCAAATGCCTTCTAACAGGGGATCTTACGAGCAGTACTTC. Supplemented by reference TRBV2 and TRBJ2-7, the full variable domain reads EPEVTQTPSHQVTQMGQEVILRCVPISNHLYFYWYRQILGQKVEFLVSFYNNEISEKSEIFDDQFSVERPDGSNFTLKIRSTKLEDSAMYFCASSQMPSNRGSYEQYFGPGTRLTVT.

The V and J genes are TRBV27 and TRBJ2-7, with 7 bases fitting TRBD2. Germline V lookup: CDR1 MNHEY, CDR2 SMNVEV (reference sequence). The CDR3 is 16 amino acids. The V and J ends lost 6 bases and 2 bases, in that order; junction bases with no gene match: 13. CDR3 sequence (DNA): TGTGCCAGCAGCCTAAGTGGGGGGGAGCTCCCCTACGAGCAGTACTTC. Residues: CASSLSGGELPYEQYF.

This chain joins TRBV5-6 and TRBJ1-2, with 7 bases fitting TRBD1. V was pared by 4 bases and J by 11 bases, with 8 bases of the junction left unmatched. In germline, CDR1 is SGHDT, CDR2 YYEEEE. The CDR3 consists of 12 residues. Here the CDR3 reads CASSPTGNRYTF. Written as DNA, the CDR3 is TGTGCCAGCAGCCCGACAGGGAACAGGTACACCTTC. Drawing the rest from reference TRBV5-6 and TRBJ1-2, the complete variable domain is DAGVTQSPTHLIKTRGQQVTLRCSPKSGHDTVSWYQQALGQGPQFIFQYYEEEERQRGNFPDRFSGHQFPNYSSELNVNALLLGDSALYLCASSPTGNRYTFGSGTRLTVV.

This sequence joins TRBV5-1 and TRBJ1-6; 8 nucleotides line up with TRBD1. Trimming took 4 bases from V and 6 from J; bases not matched to a gene: 6. This CDR3 spans 15 amino acids. Germline-derived CDR1 and CDR2 are SGHRS and YFSETQ. Here the CDR3 DNA reads TGCGCCAGCAGCAAGGACAGGGTCGGTAATTCACCCCTCCACTTT. As protein: CASSKDRVGNSPLHF.

The V call is TRBV18, the J call TRBJ2-5; D is unclear. This CDR3 contains 14 residues. The V end was cut by 1 base, the J end by 5 bases, with 11 bases between. CDR1 KGHSH and CDR2 LQKENI come from the germline V gene. The CDR3 region has the DNA TGTGCCAGCTCACCACTAGGGTTCGGGGAGACCCAGTACTTC. It yields the protein CASSPLGFGETQYF.

The chain has TRBV29-1 and TRBJ1-3; maybe TRBD1 (6 bases). The CDR3 covers 15 residues. The V end lost 0 bases, the J end lost 1 base, and 10 bases lay between the germline ends. Germline loops: CDR1 SQVTM, CDR2 ANQGSEA. The CDR3 is CSVEDLQGSGNTIYF. DNA of the CDR3: TGCAGCGTTGAAGACCTACAGGGATCTGGAAACACCATATATTTT.

This clone appeared once. This chain joins TRBV9 and TRBJ2-2; the D is unclear. The CDR3 is 15 amino acids. Germline V gene data show CDR1 as SGDLS and CDR2 as YYNGEE. Deletions cut 0 bases from V and 5 bases from J, with 11 bases between. DNA of the CDR3: TGTGCCAGCAGCGTAGGTGGGCTCACAACCGGGGAGCTGTTTTTT. Translating it yields CASSVGGLTTGELFF.

This clone has only one observation. This sequence joins TRBV7-3 and TRBJ1-1; no firm D call. The CDR3 is 13 amino acids. V dropped 5 bases and J dropped 4 bases, with 11 bases sitting between them. Germline assignment: CDR1 SGHTA and CDR2 FQGTGA. The CDR3 region has the DNA TGTGCCAGCAGCACGGATGGTGGCACTGAAGCTTTCTTT. Its protein product is CASSTDGGTEAFF.

The chain couples TRBV6-1 to TRBJ2-7; a weak D match, TRBD2 (6 bases). CDR3 size: 15 residues. Germline CDR1 reads MNHNS; CDR2 reads SASEGT. The V end lost 1 base, the J end lost 1 base, and 11 bases lay between the germline ends. The CDR3 nucleotides read TGTGCCAGCAGTGAAGTCCGGGACTCTTCCTACGAGCAGTACTTC. Amino acid sequence: CASSEVRDSSYEQYF.

The chain recombines TRBV5-1 with TRBJ2-3; D is unresolved. CDR1 and CDR2 (germline): SGHRS, YFSETQ. Trimming removed 0 bases from V and 2 bases from J, with 4 bases in between. This CDR3 comprises 13 residues. CDR3 protein: CASSLGYTDTQYF. Written as DNA, the CDR3 is TGCGCCAGCAGCTTGGGCTACACAGATACGCAGTATTTT.

The chain is built from TRBV2 and TRBJ2-5, with D uncertain. CDR1 SNHLY and CDR2 FYNNEI come from the germline V gene. The CDR3 totals 11 residues. The germline V and J ends were trimmed by 8 bases and 7 bases, with 11 bases remaining between them. CDR3 DNA: TGTGCCAGCGCCATTATCGGGACCCAGTACTTC. The encoded protein is CASAIIGTQYF.

V is TRBV15 and J is TRBJ2-5; D tentatively reads TRBD1 or TRBD2 (5 bases each). Germline CDR1 and CDR2: LNHNV and YYDKDF (reference sequence). There are 15 residues in the CDR3. V dropped 0 bases and J dropped 4 bases, with 12 bases sitting between them. CDR3: CATSRDPSGRETQYF. The CDR3 nucleotides read TGTGCCACCAGCAGAGATCCCTCGGGGCGAGAGACCCAGTACTTC.

The chain carries TRBV7-9 and TRBJ1-2; the D is unclear. The V gene lost 1 base and the J gene lost 8 bases, with 8 bases spanning the gap. Germline-derived CDR1 and CDR2 are SEHNR and FQNEAQ (reference sequence). This CDR3 region has 12 residues. This CDR3 reads CASSLETRGYTF. The CDR3 DNA reads TGTGCCAGCAGCTTAGAGACTAGGGGCTACACCTTC.

The V call is TRBV6-4, the J call TRBJ1-2, with 7 bases aligning to TRBD1. V lost 8 bases and J lost 0; bases outside the gene matches: 12. The CDR3 is made up of 16 amino acids. Germline values: CDR1 MRHNA, CDR2 SNTAGT. The CDR3 is CASSSTGSPSNYGYTF. DNA for the CDR3: TGTGCCAGCTCCTCGACAGGGTCCCCCTCTAACTATGGCTACACCTTC.

The chain employs TRBV6-6 and TRBJ1-2; 7 nucleotides line up with TRBD1. The CDR3 length is 13 residues. Germline V gene sequence: CDR1 MNHNY, CDR2 SVGAGI (reference sequence). J was trimmed by 10 bases and V by 2 bases; bases with no gene match: 7. This CDR3 is CASSYEGTVYYTF. The CDR3 DNA sequence: TGTGCCAGCAGTTACGAGGGGACAGTCTACTACACCTTC.

This clone was counted a single time. The rearrangement joins TRBV19 to TRBJ2-4; D is possibly TRBD2 (5 bases). Germline CDR1 LNHDA, CDR2 SQIVND (reference sequence). Deletions cut 3 bases from V and 3 bases from J, with 15 bases between. There are 16 residues in the CDR3. The CDR3 DNA sequence: TGTGCCAGTAGTATGAGGCGGGTACTGGACAAAAACATTCAGTACTTC. Protein: CASSMRRVLDKNIQYF. Combining the CDR3 with reference TRBV19 and TRBJ2-4 gives the whole variable domain DGGITQSPKYLFRKEGQNVTLSCEQNLNHDAMYWYRQDPGQGLRLIYYSQIVNDFQKGDIAEGYSVSREKKESFPLTVTSAQKNPTAFYLCASSMRRVLDKNIQYFGAGTRLSVL.

The CDR3 coding sequence is TGTGCCAGCAGTTTACAGGGAGTGGGGCGGGAGACCCAGTACTTC. Its translation: CASSLQGVGRETQYF. The gene calls are TRBV27 and TRBJ2-5; D tentatively fits TRBD1 or TRBD2 (5 bases each). CDR3 length equals 15 residues. V was clipped by 2 bases and J by 5 bases, with 15 bases between them. Germline V gene lookup returns CDR1 MNHEY and CDR2 SMNVEV (reference sequence).

The V gene is TRBV10-1, the J gene TRBJ2-2, with 13 bases that match TRBD2. This CDR3 has 19 residues. V was pared by 1 base and J by 5 bases, with 10 bases of the junction left unmatched. Per germline, CDR1 WNHNN and CDR2 SYGVQD (reference sequence). The CDR3 DNA reads as TGCGCCAGCAGTGAGTTGAGGACTAGCGGGAGCAGGTGGACCGGGGAGCTGTTTTTT. Amino acid sequence: CASSELRTSGSRWTGELFF.

The genes are TRBV18 and TRBJ2-5; 8 bases align to TRBD2. The assigned J gene may be wrong: the sequence end matches TRBJ2-7 better. Germline V gene sequence: CDR1 KGHSH, CDR2 LQKENI. The CDR3 loop spans 13 amino acids. For the CDR3, the DNA is TGTGCCAGCTCAGTGACTAGCGACTACGAGCAGTACTTC. Its protein is CASSVTSDYEQYF.

This clone was seen a handful of times. The rearrangement links TRBV19 to TRBJ1-5; 10 bases line up with TRBD1. CDR1 and CDR2 (germline): LNHDA, SQIVND (reference sequence). This CDR3 has 17 residues. J gave up 2 bases and V 5 bases, and 9 bases lay outside the gene matches. The DNA of the CDR3 is TGTGCCAGTAGTTCCAGGACAGGGGGATTCGGCAATCAGCCCCAGCATTTT. This translates into CASSSRTGGFGNQPQHF.